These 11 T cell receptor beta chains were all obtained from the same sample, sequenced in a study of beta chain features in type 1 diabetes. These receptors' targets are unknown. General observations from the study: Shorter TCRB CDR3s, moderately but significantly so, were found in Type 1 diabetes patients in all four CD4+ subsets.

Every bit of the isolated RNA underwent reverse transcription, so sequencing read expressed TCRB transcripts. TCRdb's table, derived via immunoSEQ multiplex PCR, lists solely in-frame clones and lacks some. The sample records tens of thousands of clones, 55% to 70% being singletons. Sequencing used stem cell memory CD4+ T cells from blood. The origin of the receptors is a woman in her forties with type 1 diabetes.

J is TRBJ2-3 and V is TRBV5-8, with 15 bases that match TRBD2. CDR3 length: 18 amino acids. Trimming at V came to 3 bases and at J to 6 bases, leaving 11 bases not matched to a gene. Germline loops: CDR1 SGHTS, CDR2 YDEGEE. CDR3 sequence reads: CASSSNHGTSGGMDTQYF. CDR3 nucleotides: TGTGCCAGCAGCTCGAACCACGGGACTAGCGGGGGGATGGATACGCAGTATTTT.

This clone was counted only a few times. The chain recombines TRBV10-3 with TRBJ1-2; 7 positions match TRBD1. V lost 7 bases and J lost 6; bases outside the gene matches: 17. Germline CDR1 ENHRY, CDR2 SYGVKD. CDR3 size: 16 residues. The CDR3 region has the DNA TGTGCCATCACCCAGGGGGTCGGCGGGAAGTCGGATGGCTACACCTTC. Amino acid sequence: CAITQGVGGKSDGYTF.

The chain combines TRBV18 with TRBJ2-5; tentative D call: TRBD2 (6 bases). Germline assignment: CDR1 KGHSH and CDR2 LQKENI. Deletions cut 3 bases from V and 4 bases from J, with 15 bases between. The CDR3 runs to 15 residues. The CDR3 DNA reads TGTGCCAGCTCACCGGTGGCGGGACGGTCAGAGACCCAGTACTTC. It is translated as CASSPVAGRSETQYF.

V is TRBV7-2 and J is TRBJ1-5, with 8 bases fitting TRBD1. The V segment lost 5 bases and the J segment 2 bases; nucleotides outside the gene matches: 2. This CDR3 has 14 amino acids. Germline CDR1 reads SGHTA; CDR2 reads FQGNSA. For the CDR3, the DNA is TGTGCCAGCAGCCCGACAGGGGGCAATCAGCCCCAGCATTTT. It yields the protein CASSPTGGNQPQHF.

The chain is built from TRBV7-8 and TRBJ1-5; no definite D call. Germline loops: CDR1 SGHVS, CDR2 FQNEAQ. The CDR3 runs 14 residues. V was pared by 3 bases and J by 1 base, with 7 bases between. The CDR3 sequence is CASSLSRSNQPQHF. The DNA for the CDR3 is TGTGCCAGCAGCTTGTCACGGAGCAATCAGCCCCAGCATTTT.

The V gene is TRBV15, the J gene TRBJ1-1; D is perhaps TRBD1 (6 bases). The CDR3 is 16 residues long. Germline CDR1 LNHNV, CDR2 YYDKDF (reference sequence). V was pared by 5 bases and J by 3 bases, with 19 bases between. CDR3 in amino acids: CATSFPSRGRDTEAFF. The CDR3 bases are TGTGCCACCAGCTTCCCCTCGAGGGGGAGGGACACTGAAGCTTTCTTT. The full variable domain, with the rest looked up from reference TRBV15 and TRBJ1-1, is DAMVIQNPRYQVTQFGKPVTLSCSQTLNHNVMYWYQQKSSQAPKLLFHYYDKDFNNEADTPDNFQSRRPNTSFCFLDIRSPGLGDTAMYLCATSFPSRGRDTEAFFGQGTRLTVV.

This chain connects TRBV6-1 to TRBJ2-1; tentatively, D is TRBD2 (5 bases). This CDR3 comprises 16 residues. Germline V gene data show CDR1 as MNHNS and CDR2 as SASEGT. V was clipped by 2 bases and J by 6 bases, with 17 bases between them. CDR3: CASSELGGPAGNEQFF. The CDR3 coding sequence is TGTGCCAGCAGTGAATTGGGCGGGCCCGCTGGCAATGAGCAGTTCTTC.

The CDR3 nucleotides are TGTGCCAGCAGTGGGGCAGCCACAGATACGCAGTATTTT. Translating it yields CASSGAATDTQYF. This chain links TRBV28 with TRBJ2-3, with TRBD1 as a possible D gene (5 bases). Trimming pared 5 bases from V and 2 bases from J, leaving 8 bases between. CDR1 and CDR2 (germline): MDHEN, SYDVKM. The CDR3 covers 13 residues. The full variable domain, in which reference TRBV28 and TRBJ2-3 provide the parts outside the CDR3, is DVKVTQSSRYLVKRTGEKVFLECVQDMDHENMFWYRQDPGLGLRLIYFSYDVKMKEKGDIPEGYSVSREKKERFSLILESASTNQTSMYLCASSGAATDTQYFGPGTRLTVL.

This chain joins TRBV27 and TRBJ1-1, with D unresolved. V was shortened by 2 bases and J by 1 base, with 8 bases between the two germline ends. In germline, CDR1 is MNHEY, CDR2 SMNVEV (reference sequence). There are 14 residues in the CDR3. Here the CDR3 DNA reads TGTGCCAGCAGTTTAGAGGGCTGGAACACTGAAGCTTTCTTT. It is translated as CASSLEGWNTEAFF.

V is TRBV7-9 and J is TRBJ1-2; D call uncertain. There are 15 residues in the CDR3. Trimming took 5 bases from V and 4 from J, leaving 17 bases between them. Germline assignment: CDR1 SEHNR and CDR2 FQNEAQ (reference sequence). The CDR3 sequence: CASSQDLPVLYGYTF. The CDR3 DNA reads TGTGCCAGCAGCCAAGATCTCCCGGTCCTCTATGGCTACACCTTC.

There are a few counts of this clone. CDR3 in DNA: TGTGCCAGCAGCCATGGACAGGGGGCGAAGATGGACATTCAGTACTTC. As protein: CASSHGQGAKMDIQYF. This chain uses TRBV5-8 with TRBJ2-4, with 11 bases identical to TRBD1. V shed 4 bases, J shed 8 bases, and the junction held 11 bases outside the gene matches. Germline CDR1 SGHTS, CDR2 YDEGEE. This CDR3 contains 16 residues. The whole variable domain, filled in from reference TRBV5-8 and TRBJ2-4, reads EAGVTQSPTHLIKTRGQQATLRCSPISGHTSVYWYQQALGLGLQFLLWYDEGEERNRGNFPPRFSGRQFPNYSSELNVNALELEDSALYLCASSHGQGAKMDIQYFGAGTRLSVL.